This record looks at one T cell receptor beta chain sequence and its context. Its antigen is not yet known. No base-level quality is on record; no much larger clone is a single base apart. This sample is drawn from a study of shared clonotypes between healthy human individuals (dated by TCRdb to 2018 to 2020). The study in broad terms: The cohort comprised two women and a few men aged 18 to 49 years. For each donor, three plates each were used for CD4 naive and CD4 memory, two plates were used for CD8 naive, and one plate was used for CD8 memory. To estimate repertoire size and how much clonotype sharing occurs between individuals, the study deeply sequenced the blood TCR repertoires of roughly 5 healthy adults. Per donor, leukapheresis produced somewhere between about 0.9 and 9 billion PBMCs. Libraries were prepared and TCR repertoires were sequenced by different laboratories using diverse techniques, in order to increase sequencing depth and limit assay-specific biases. Beyond this particular receptor, the publication reports: Compared with non-shared clonotypes, clonotypes shared by all four sorted-subset donors had higher generation probabilities. The genetic and exposure-history diversity represented was limited by the small number of donors. Sampling was restricted to blood, and TCR repertoires in tissue are likely to differ from TCR repertoires in blood. Pairwise subsampling led to the expectation that sequencing depth would affect the degree of clonotype sharing among donors. Estimated clonotype richness was generally larger for naive than for memory subsets. Roughly 5% of naive CD4, 3.5% of naive CD8, approximately 2% of memory CD4, and approximately 0.39% of memory CD8 clonotypes were shared across several donors. Rarefaction of sorted-subset datasets indicated incomplete sequencing despite the large sequencing depth.

Using the deep immunoSEQ assay, multiplex PCR amplified TCR CDR3 regions from genomic DNA. For each cell subset, the extracted genomic DNA was distributed evenly across all wells of several immunoSEQ 96-well plates, and each plate served as one replicate. For sorted subsets, about 200 ng genomic DNA, equal to about 30,000 T cell genomes, was loaded into each replicate PCR. Purified libraries were quantified with a Qubit 3.0 fluorometer, sized on a Bioanalyzer 2100, and re-quantified with the KAPA Library Quantification kit. A separate single-read 150-cycle Illumina NextSeq 550 flow cell was used to sequence each immunoSEQ 96-well plate. For the original study's pipeline: The immunoSEQ output contained only junctional sequences without quality scores, so filtering could not match that applied to full-length reads. To assign V/J genes and CDR3, sequences were annotated using PyIR, a Python wrapper for IgBLAST v1.9, with IMGT germline references. Any read was removed if the V/J assignment was weak (E-value above 1e-6), the CDR3 was missing, or the read contained stop codons, out-of-frame junctions, or ambiguous translated residues. V3J clonotypes were defined by identical inferred V gene, J gene, and CDR3 amino acid sequence. Percentage overlap between repertoires was computed as shared unique clonotypes divided by the size of the smaller repertoire. Three approaches were used to assess repertoire richness: RTK rarefaction, the Chao1 estimator, and Recon v2.1 estimates of unobserved clonotypes. For all TCRbeta clonotypes obtained by the gDNA method from four donors, generation probabilities were computed with OLGA. Not all clones reach the TCRdb copy of this immuneACCESS table, which keeps in-frame sequences only. Checked studies attribute under half of the gap to unresolved V genes and leave the rest unexplained. V and J calls and clone size follow that table, whereas D and trimming were derived from the DNA. In all, the sample holds around 1.9 million clones, and 93% of those were seen once. Around 1.7% of the sample belongs to the ten largest clones.

Relative to germline, V is 1 base shorter and J is 8 bases shorter, with 10 bases between their ends. Inclusive of the bounding cysteine and phenylalanine, the CDR3 is 13 residues long. The read is trimmed to its CDR3 DNA, 39 bases read in frame from base 1. CDR1 and CDR2 (SGHDT, YYEEEE) derive from the germline V gene. For the CD8 naive samples, CD45RO-negative cells were positively selected for CCR7, yielding a CD45RA+CCR7+ population from which TemRA cells were excluded. Healthy HIV-negative adults with no recently reported acute infections or vaccinations were included as donors. Only Caucasian adults living in Nashville, Tennessee, USA were represented among the donors. Blood was collected by leukapheresis, and PBMCs were isolated by Ficoll-Histopaque density gradient centrifugation and then cryopreserved in liquid nitrogen vapor phase. Analytical flow cytometry was used to check the purity and quantity of each magnetically sorted T cell population. Each sorted fraction had its genomic DNA isolated and then quantified by UV absorbance on a Nanodrop 2000c.

Here the chain combines TRBV5-6 and TRBJ1-5, with no confidently assigned D gene. The receptor was isolated from a man between 18 and 35 years old in good health. Some clones in this sample may be carry-over from other donors' samples. The specimen was naive CD8+ T cells from PBMCs. This sample's cell subset or site label indicates: CD45RA+CCR7+. The DNA sequence is TGTGCCAGCAGCTTGCTCGGGGTAAAGCCCCAGCATTTT. This yields the protein CASSLLGVKPQHF.